A selection of T cell receptor beta chains follows, all from one sample in a study of shared clonotypes between healthy human individuals. Libraries were prepared by immunoSEQ multiplex PCR; TCRdb keeps only in-frame clonotypes and omits some of them. Here the sample spans roughly 2.1 million clones, 90% to 95% being singletons. Sequenced material: naive CD8+ T cells from PBMCs. Receptors originate from a man aged 18 to 35 in good health. Some clones in this sample may be carry-over from other donors' samples. Both conserved end residues are part of each CDR3. The D gene is left open where the match is weak. Expanded clones get a size class; other rows say once, few or many, or leave the size out.

j_call	clone_size	v_call	d_call	cdr3_aa	cdr3_nt
TRBJ1-3	-	TRBV19	-	CASSTLDSGNTIYF	TGTGCCAGTAGTACTCTGGACAGCGGAAACACCATATATTTT
TRBJ2-1	-	TRBV4-1	TRBD2	CASSRMGPSGNNEQFF	TGCGCCAGCAGCCGCATGGGGCCTAGCGGTAACAATGAGCAGTTCTTC
TRBJ1-2	-	TRBV27	-	CASSLLGAGGYTF	TGTGCCAGCAGTTTATTGGGGGCGGGTGGCTACACCTTC
TRBJ1-1	-	TRBV4-1	-	CASSPGQMNTEAFF	TGCGCCAGCAGCCCGGGACAAATGAACACTGAAGCTTTCTTT
TRBJ1-1	-	TRBV27	-	CASSFRVGTEAFF	TGTGCCAGCAGTTTTAGGGTGGGAACTGAAGCTTTCTTT
TRBJ2-2	-	TRBV19	-	CASSNPGELFF	TGTGCCAGTAGTAATCCCGGGGAGCTGTTTTTT
TRBJ2-5	once	TRBV5-6	-	CASSLAWGTYETQYF	TGTGCCAGCAGCTTGGCCTGGGGGACATATGAGACCCAGTACTTC
TRBJ2-5	-	TRBV7-8	TRBD2	CASSPRESGETQYF	TGTGCCAGCAGCCCGCGGGAGTCGGGAGAGACCCAGTACTTC
TRBJ2-2	once	TRBV6-1	-	CASSERTAGELFF	TGTGCCAGCAGTGAAAGGACCGCCGGGGAGCTGTTTTTT
TRBJ1-2	-	TRBV7-9	TRBD1	CASRDLGTGGGYTF	TGTGCCAGCAGGGATTTAGGGACAGGGGGCGGCTACACCTTC
TRBJ1-4	once	TRBV9	-	CASSAGDVNEKLFF	TGTGCCAGCAGCGCAGGGGACGTTAATGAAAAACTGTTTTTT
TRBJ2-7	-	TRBV6-1	TRBD2	CASSEVQRGYEQYF	TGTGCCAGCAGTGAAGTCCAGCGGGGCTACGAGCAGTACTTC
TRBJ2-7	-	TRBV7-6	TRBD2	CASSLGRDYSYEQYF	TGTGCCAGCAGCTTAGGACGGGACTACTCCTACGAGCAGTACTTC
TRBJ2-7	-	TRBV30	-	CAWSESPTYEQYF	TGTGCCTGGAGTGAATCCCCGACCTACGAGCAGTACTTC
TRBJ1-4	-	TRBV9	TRBD1	CASSQAGGSNEKLFF	TGTGCCAGCAGCCAAGCAGGGGGCAGTAATGAAAAACTGTTTTTT
TRBJ2-7	-	TRBV6-1	TRBD1	CASSLTGQGYEQYF	TGTGCCAGCAGTCTAACGGGACAGGGGTACGAGCAGTACTTC
TRBJ2-6	few	TRBV27	-	CASSLAGANVLTF	TGTGCCAGCAGTTTAGCTGGGGCCAACGTCCTGACTTTC
TRBJ2-7	once	TRBV19	-	CASSMRDWPDEQYF	TGTGCCAGTAGTATGCGGGACTGGCCCGACGAGCAGTACTTC
TRBJ2-2	-	TRBV30	-	CAWSALPGRELFF	TGTGCCTGGAGTGCCCTCCCGGGGAGGGAGCTGTTTTTT
TRBJ1-3	-	TRBV13	-	CASSLGHENTIYF	TGTGCCAGCAGCTTAGGCCACGAAAACACCATATATTTT
TRBJ2-7	-	TRBV2	TRBD2	CASYLASGYEQYF	TGTGCCAGCTACCTCGCTAGCGGCTACGAGCAGTACTTC
TRBJ1-4	-	TRBV15	TRBD1	CATSDKGGTVNEKLFF	TGTGCCACCAGCGACAAGGGCGGGACAGTTAATGAAAAACTGTTTTTT
TRBJ2-7	-	TRBV2	-	CASRGRALPYEQYF	TGTGCCAGCAGGGGGCGGGCCCTCCCCTACGAGCAGTACTTC
TRBJ1-2	-	TRBV15	-	CATSLRGNTDYGYTF	TGTGCCACCAGCTTAAGAGGAAACACCGACTATGGCTACACCTTC
TRBJ1-1	-	TRBV19	-	CASRFSSSLNTEAFF	TGTGCCAGCAGGTTCTCATCAAGCCTGAACACTGAAGCTTTCTTT
TRBJ2-7	-	TRBV20-1	-	CSARDSYEQYF	TGCAGTGCTAGAGATTCCTACGAGCAGTACTTC
TRBJ1-1	few	TRBV28	-	CASSFRGATEAFF	TGTGCCAGCAGTTTCCGGGGGGCCACTGAAGCTTTCTTT
TRBJ1-1	-	TRBV7-9	-	CASTTTPIGGTEAFF	TGTGCCAGCACAACCACCCCGATAGGGGGCACTGAAGCTTTCTTT
TRBJ2-3	-	TRBV28	TRBD1	CASRDPGQGTDTQYF	TGTGCCAGCAGAGACCCGGGACAGGGGACAGATACGCAGTATTTT
TRBJ1-1	once	TRBV19	TRBD1	CASRDRDRVGTEAFF	TGTGCCAGTAGAGACCGGGACAGGGTAGGCACTGAAGCTTTCTTT
TRBJ2-7	-	TRBV6-5	TRBD2	CASSPLAGDSYEQYF	TGTGCCAGCAGTCCACTAGCGGGGGACTCCTACGAGCAGTACTTC
TRBJ2-5	-	TRBV5-4	-	CASSRSNDRKETQYF	TGTGCCAGCAGTAGATCAAATGACAGAAAAGAGACCCAGTACTTC
TRBJ2-7	-	TRBV27	-	CASRPEVRGTYEQYF	TGTGCCAGCAGACCCGAAGTAAGGGGTACCTACGAGCAGTACTTC
TRBJ1-1	-	TRBV4-3	-	CASSQARWGGLNTEAFF	TGCGCCAGCAGCCAAGCCCGGTGGGGAGGACTCAACACTGAAGCTTTCTTT
TRBJ2-3	-	TRBV28	TRBD1	CASSVTGSTDTQYF	TGTGCCAGCAGTGTGACAGGGAGCACAGATACGCAGTATTTT
TRBJ2-2	-	TRBV28	TRBD2	CASSFGLAGGPPGELFF	TGTGCCAGCAGTTTTGGACTAGCGGGAGGGCCTCCCGGGGAGCTGTTTTTT
TRBJ2-2	-	TRBV15	TRBD2	CATSRDPPAGEGTGELFF	TGTGCCACCAGCAGAGATCCCCCAGCGGGAGAGGGTACCGGGGAGCTGTTTTTT
TRBJ2-1	-	TRBV10-1	-	CASSDSSNEQFF	TGCGCCAGCAGTGACTCGAGCAATGAGCAGTTCTTC
TRBJ1-1	-	TRBV10-3	-	CAISEFKQTEAFF	TGTGCCATCAGTGAGTTCAAACAGACGGAAGCTTTCTTT
TRBJ2-3	-	TRBV5-1	TRBD2	CASSLGGSGSLTDTQYF	TGCGCCAGCAGCTTGGGAGGTAGCGGGTCTCTCACAGATACGCAGTATTTT
TRBJ2-5	-	TRBV5-6	TRBD1	CASSRTGEETQYF	TGTGCCAGCAGCCGGACAGGGGAAGAGACCCAGTACTTC
TRBJ2-1	-	TRBV27	TRBD1	CASSFSGQAAPGSNEQFF	TGTGCCAGCAGTTTCTCCGGACAGGCGGCCCCCGGAAGCAATGAGCAGTTCTTC
TRBJ1-2	-	TRBV4-3	-	CASSQELGWDYGYTF	TGCGCCAGCAGCCAAGAATTAGGGTGGGACTATGGCTACACCTTC
TRBJ2-1	-	TRBV9	TRBD1	CASSDRGLYNEQFF	TGTGCCAGCTCGGACAGGGGGCTCTACAATGAGCAGTTCTTC
TRBJ2-5	-	TRBV4-1	TRBD1	CASSQGPGTGDQETQYF	TGCGCCAGCAGCCAAGGCCCCGGGACAGGCGACCAAGAGACCCAGTACTTC